This T cell receptor beta chain is drawn from a study of cytomegalovirus exposure and HLA in healthy donors. Germline V gene lookup returns CDR1 LNHDA and CDR2 SQIVND (reference sequence). V lost 10 bases, J lost 1 base, and 10 bases lay in between. The CDR3 extends over 12 amino acids. The PCR had 60 Vbeta and 13 Jbeta primers. Assay used: immunoSEQ multiplex PCR; TCRdb lists only in-frame clones, some missing. This sample has some 150,000 clones, with 60% to 80% found just once. The source material was PBMCs. This rearrangement joins TRBV19 to TRBJ1-2; no definite D call. The sequence was obtained from a woman aged 40 to 50 in good health and CMV-seropositive. CDR3 nucleotides: TGTGCCACCCGGGATGGTAACTATGGCTACACCTTC. This gives the protein CATRDGNYGYTF.